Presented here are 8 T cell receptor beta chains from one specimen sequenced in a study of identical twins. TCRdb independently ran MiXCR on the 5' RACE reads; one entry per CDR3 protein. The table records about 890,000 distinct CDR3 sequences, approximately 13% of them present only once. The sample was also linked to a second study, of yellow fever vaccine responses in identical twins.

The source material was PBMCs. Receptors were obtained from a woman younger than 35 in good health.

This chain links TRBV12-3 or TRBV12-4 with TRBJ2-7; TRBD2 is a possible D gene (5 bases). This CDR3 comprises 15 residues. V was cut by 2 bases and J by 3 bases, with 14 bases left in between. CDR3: CASSLLFREGYEQYF. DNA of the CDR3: TGTGCCAGCAGTTTACTCTTCCGGGAAGGCTACGAGCAGTACTTC.

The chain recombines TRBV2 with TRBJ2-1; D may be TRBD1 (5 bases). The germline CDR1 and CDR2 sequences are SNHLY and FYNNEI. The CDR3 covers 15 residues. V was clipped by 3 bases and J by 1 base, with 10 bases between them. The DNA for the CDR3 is TGTGCCAGCAGTGATCAGGGCCCATCCTACAATGAGCAGTTCTTC. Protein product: CASSDQGPSYNEQFF. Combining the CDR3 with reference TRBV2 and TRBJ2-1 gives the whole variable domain EPEVTQTPSHQVTQMGQEVILRCVPISNHLYFYWYRQILGQKVEFLVSFYNNEISEKSEIFDDQFSVERPDGSNFTLKIRSTKLEDSAMYFCASSDQGPSYNEQFFGPGTRLTVL.

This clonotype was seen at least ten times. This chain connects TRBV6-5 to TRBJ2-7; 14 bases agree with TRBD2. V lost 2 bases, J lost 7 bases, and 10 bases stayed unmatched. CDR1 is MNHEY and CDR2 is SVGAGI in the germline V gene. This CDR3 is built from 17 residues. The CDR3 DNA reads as TGTGCCAGCAGTTACCTAGGGGGACTAGCGGGAGTATATGAGCAGTACTTC. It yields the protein CASSYLGGLAGVYEQYF.

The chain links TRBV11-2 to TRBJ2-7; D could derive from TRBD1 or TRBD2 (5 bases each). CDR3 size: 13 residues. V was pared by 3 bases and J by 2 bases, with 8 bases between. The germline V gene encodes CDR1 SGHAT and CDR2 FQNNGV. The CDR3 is CASSFRGAYEQYF. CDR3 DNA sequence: TGTGCCAGCAGCTTTAGAGGGGCCTACGAGCAGTACTTC.

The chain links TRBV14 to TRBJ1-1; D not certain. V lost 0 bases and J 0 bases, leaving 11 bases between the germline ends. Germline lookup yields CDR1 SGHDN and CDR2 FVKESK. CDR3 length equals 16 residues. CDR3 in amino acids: CASSQDVGNLNTEAFF. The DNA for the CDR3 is TGTGCCAGCAGCCAAGATGTGGGTAACCTGAACACTGAAGCTTTCTTT.

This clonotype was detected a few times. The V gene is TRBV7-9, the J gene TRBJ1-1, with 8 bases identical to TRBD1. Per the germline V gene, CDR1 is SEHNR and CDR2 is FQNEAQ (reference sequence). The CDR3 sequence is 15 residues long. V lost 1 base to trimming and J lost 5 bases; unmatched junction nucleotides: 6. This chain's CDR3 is CASSLDDRGGTEAFF. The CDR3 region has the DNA TGTGCCAGCAGCTTAGACGACAGGGGTGGGACTGAAGCTTTCTTT.

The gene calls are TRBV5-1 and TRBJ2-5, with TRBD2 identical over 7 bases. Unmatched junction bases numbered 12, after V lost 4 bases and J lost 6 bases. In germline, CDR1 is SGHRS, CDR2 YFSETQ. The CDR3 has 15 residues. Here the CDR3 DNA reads TGCGCCAGCAGCATGACTAGCCAGGATCTTCAGACCCAGTACTTC. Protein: CASSMTSQDLQTQYF.

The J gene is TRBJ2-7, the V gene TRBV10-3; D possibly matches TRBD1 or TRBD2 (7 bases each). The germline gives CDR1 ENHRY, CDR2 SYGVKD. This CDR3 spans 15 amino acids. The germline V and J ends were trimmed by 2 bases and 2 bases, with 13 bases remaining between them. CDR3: CAISEDQGGAYEQYF. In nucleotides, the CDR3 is TGTGCCATCAGTGAGGACCAGGGGGGGGCCTACGAGCAGTACTTC.